These 30 T cell receptor beta chains were sequenced from one sample in a study of breast tumors, draining lymph nodes, adjacent tissues. TCRdb used MiXCR to reprocess the multiplex PCR reads, holding one entry per CDR3 protein. There are about 35,000 distinct CDR3 sequences in the sample; about 36% occur only once, and roughly a tenth lies in the top ten. The sample taken for sequencing was breast tumor tissue. The receptors come from a female donor with breast cancer. Some clones in this sample may be carry-over from other donors' samples.

About this clonotype itself: A much larger clone lies one base from this, so it may be a read error. The final CDR3 position lacks the conserved phenylalanine or tryptophan, pointing to a likely read error. The chain is built from TRBV6-1 and TRBJ2-1; D possibly uses TRBD1 or TRBD2 (5 bases each). V gave up 8 bases and J gave up 7 bases, with 24 bases separating them. The CDR3 is 16 residues long. The V gene's germline CDR1 is MNHNS and CDR2 SASEGT. The CDR3 spells CASLPAVARAGNEQFL. The DNA for the CDR3 is TGTGCCAGCCTCCCGGCGGTCGCGCGGGCAGGGAATGAGCAGTTCCTC.

The chain uses TRBV19 and TRBJ1-2; 9 bases agree with TRBD1. Germline trimming cut 3 bases from V and 2 bases from J; bases unmatched to any gene: 1. The V gene's germline CDR1 is LNHDA and CDR2 SQIVND (reference sequence). This CDR3 has 14 residues. DNA of the CDR3: TGTGCCAGTAGTATCGGGACAGGGAACTATGGCTACACCTTC. Encoded protein: CASSIGTGNYGYTF.

This clonotype was observed a few times. This chain connects TRBV19 to TRBJ1-3, with 7 bases lining up with TRBD1. CDR1 and CDR2 from the germline V gene are LNHDA and SQIVND (reference sequence). V gave up 6 bases and J gave up 2 bases; unmatched junction bases: 4. The CDR3 totals 14 residues. The CDR3 coding sequence is TGTGCCAGTAGCCCCGGGACAGCTGGAAACACCATATATTTT. Translated, it gives CASSPGTAGNTIYF.

This clonotype was observed at least ten times. The CDR3 region is CSARVAGGGTDTQYF. The CDR3 DNA is TGCAGTGCTAGAGTAGCTGGGGGGGGCACAGATACGCAGTATTTT. The rearrangement links TRBV20-1 to TRBJ2-3; 7 bases line up with TRBD2. V lost 1 base, J lost 1 base, and 5 bases stayed unmatched. This CDR3 comprises 15 residues. Germline CDR1 reads DFQATT; CDR2 reads SNEGSKA (reference sequence).

This clonotype was seen many times. The V and J genes are TRBV6-5 and TRBJ2-2; TRBD2 might be the D (5 bases). Germline CDR1 is MNHEY and CDR2 is SVGAGI. The CDR3 consists of 15 residues. Trimming shortened V by 7 bases and J by 1 base, and 13 bases separated the two germline ends. This chain's CDR3 is CASTHGDRNTGELFF. The DNA for the CDR3 is TGTGCCAGCACTCACGGGGATCGGAACACCGGGGAGCTGTTTTTT.

This clonotype was detected ten times or more. The chain has TRBV7-2 and TRBJ2-1; 7 bases match TRBD2. V was clipped by 1 base and J by 0 bases; unmatched bases: 6. The CDR3 contains 17 residues. Germline values: CDR1 SGHTA, CDR2 FQGNSA. The CDR3 nucleotides are TGTGCCAGCAGCTTAGACTTCACGGGGGGCTCCTACAATGAGCAGTTCTTC. This codes for CASSLDFTGGSYNEQFF.

Ten or more counts support this clonotype. This sequence joins TRBV11-3 and TRBJ2-1; 9 nucleotides agree with TRBD2. V trimming: 5 bases; J trimming: 9 bases; junction bases outside the gene matches: 5. Germline CDR1 is SGHNT and CDR2 is YENEEA. This CDR3 comprises 13 residues. CDR3 region: CASSPTSGGEQFF. The DNA of the CDR3 is TGTGCCAGCAGCCCGACTAGCGGAGGTGAGCAGTTCTTC.

Of note for this clonotype: Its ends do not fully match the called genes, so a read error is possible. This chain joins TRBV20-1 and TRBJ2-1; the D is unclear. The germline CDR1 and CDR2 sequences are DFQATT and SNEGSKA (reference sequence). This CDR3 has 16 amino acids. The CDR3 here is CGAHLSGSKRYNEQFF. The CDR3, as DNA: TGCGGTGCCCACTTATCCGGGTCAAAGAGGTACAATGAGCAGTTCTTC.

On this clonotype: A clone one base away is much larger, so this may be a read error. The rearrangement links TRBV7-9 to TRBJ2-3, with 13 positions matching TRBD2. V lost 7 bases and J lost 1; bases outside the gene matches: 14. Germline V gene sequence: CDR1 SEHNR, CDR2 FQNEAQ (reference sequence). The CDR3 covers 19 residues. The chain's CDR3 is CASNTGGLAGVRGTDTQYF. The CDR3 DNA sequence: TGTGCCAGCAACACTGGTGGACTAGCGGGAGTGAGAGGCACAGATACGCAGTATTTT.

The rearrangement joins TRBV5-5 to TRBJ2-7; 7 bases match TRBD1. The CDR3 covers 14 residues. The germline V gene encodes CDR1 SGHKS and CDR2 YYEKEE (reference sequence). After removal of 4 bases from V and 0 bases from J, the junction contained 4 bases not matched to a gene. The CDR3 sequence is CASSRTGSSYEQYF. In nucleotides, the CDR3 is TGTGCCAGCAGCCGGACAGGTAGCTCCTACGAGCAGTACTTC.

This clonotype was counted many times. The J gene is TRBJ2-1, the V gene TRBV12-3 or TRBV12-4; 11 positions match TRBD2. Trimming took 6 bases from V and 9 from J; bases not matched to a gene: 7. The CDR3 spans 14 residues. The CDR3 nucleotides are TGTGCCAGCAGACCGGGACTAGCGGTTGGTGAGCAGTTCTTC. Amino acid sequence: CASRPGLAVGEQFF.

This clonotype was seen repeatedly, ten times or more. This chain connects TRBV24-1 to TRBJ1-2; tentatively, D is TRBD1 (5 bases). Germline V gene sequence: CDR1 KGHDR, CDR2 SFDVKD. V gave up 7 bases and J gave up 4 bases, with 15 bases separating them. The CDR3 loop spans 14 amino acids. CDR3 loop: CATSDRDRFYGYTF. The CDR3 coding sequence is TGTGCCACCAGCGACCGGGACCGATTCTATGGCTACACCTTC.

This clonotype was recorded many times. This chain connects TRBV6-1 to TRBJ1-2; D possibly corresponds to TRBD1 (5 bases). Trimming cost V 0 bases and J 6 bases, with 11 bases left between them. Germline loops: CDR1 MNHNS, CDR2 SASEGT. The CDR3 is 14 residues long. As DNA, the CDR3 is TGTGCCAGCAGTGAAGCGGCCAGGGCTGATGGCTACACCTTC. Amino acids: CASSEAARADGYTF.

This clonotype was seen at least ten times. The chain uses TRBV11-2 and TRBJ2-3; 7 bases fit TRBD1. Germline CDR1 is SGHAT and CDR2 is FQNNGV. There are 14 residues in the CDR3. V trimming: 5 bases; J trimming: 11 bases; junction bases outside the gene matches: 13. CDR3 sequence reads: CASSSTQGRGGQYF. CDR3 in DNA: TGTGCCAGCAGCAGTACACAGGGGCGCGGTGGGCAGTATTTT. The full variable domain, its missing parts supplied by reference TRBV11-2 and TRBJ2-3, is EAGVAQSPRYKIIEKRQSVAFWCNPISGHATLYWYQQILGQGPKLLIQFQNNGVVDDSQLPKDRFSAERLKGVDSTLKIQPAKLEDSAVYLCASSSTQGRGGQYFGPGTRLTVL.

In this sample, this clonotype turned up many times. This chain links TRBV12-3 or TRBV12-4 with TRBJ1-2; 8 positions match TRBD1. The CDR3 runs 15 residues. J was trimmed by 5 bases and V by 5 bases; bases with no gene match: 10. The CDR3 nucleotides read TGTGCCAGCAGTCGACAGTCAGGGGGCAATTATGGCTACACCTTC. Protein product: CASSRQSGGNYGYTF.

At least ten counts were recorded for this clonotype. The chain combines TRBV20-1 with TRBJ1-3; 8 positions agree with TRBD1. The J segment lost 0 bases and the V segment lost 3 bases, leaving 4 bases of the junction unmatched. This CDR3 is built from 15 residues. The germline gives CDR1 DFQATT, CDR2 SNEGSKA (reference sequence). CDR3 loop: CSASETGGSGNTIYF. CDR3 bases: TGCAGTGCTAGCGAAACAGGGGGCTCTGGAAACACCATATATTTT.

The genes are TRBV7-9 and TRBJ2-1, with 10 positions matching TRBD1. The CDR3 loop spans 14 amino acids. CDR1 is SEHNR and CDR2 is FQNEAQ in the germline V gene (reference sequence). V lost 4 bases and J lost 8; bases outside the gene matches: 5. CDR3 loop: CASSSGQGPHEQFF. The CDR3 DNA sequence: TGTGCCAGCAGCTCGGGACAGGGGCCCCATGAGCAGTTCTTC.

This clonotype was counted at least ten times. The rearrangement links TRBV3-1 to TRBJ2-7; TRBD2 matches 7 bases. V shed 1 base, J shed 4 bases, and the junction held 7 bases outside the gene matches. CDR3 size: 15 residues. Per germline, CDR1 LGHDT and CDR2 YNNKEL (reference sequence). The CDR3 nucleotides are TGTGCCAGCAGCCAAGGGGGAGGGGCGTTATACGAGCAGTACTTC. This encodes CASSQGGGALYEQYF.

A few counts support this clonotype. This chain joins TRBV9 and TRBJ2-3; D perhaps matches TRBD2 (6 bases). The CDR3 is made up of 16 amino acids. The V gene's germline CDR1 is SGDLS and CDR2 YYNGEE. Trimming stripped 0 bases from V and 1 base from J, with 12 bases between. The CDR3 sequence is CASSVGLGFRTDTQYF. DNA for the CDR3: TGTGCCAGCAGCGTAGGACTAGGTTTTCGCACAGATACGCAGTATTTT.

This clonotype was detected only a few times. The chain links TRBV4-1 to TRBJ2-4, with D uncertain. Trimming took off 8 bases at V and 1 base at J, with 9 bases between the two ends. Germline loops: CDR1 MGHRA, CDR2 YSYEKL. CDR3 length: 13 residues. Here the CDR3 reads CASGDGAKNIQYF. In DNA form, the CDR3 reads TGCGCCAGCGGCGATGGGGCCAAAAACATTCAGTACTTC.

This clonotype was detected ten times or more. The V and J genes are TRBV7-2 and TRBJ1-4; D remains unclear. Germline CDR1 is SGHTA and CDR2 is FQGNSA. This CDR3 comprises 14 residues. The ends were cut back, 4 bases at V and 8 bases at J, with 14 bases in the middle. The CDR3 spells CASSSLLLREKLFF. The CDR3, as DNA: TGTGCCAGCAGCTCACTTCTATTAAGGGAAAAACTGTTTTTT. The whole variable domain, remainder taken from reference TRBV7-2 and TRBJ1-4, is GAGVSQSPSNKVTEKGKDVELRCDPISGHTALYWYRQSLGQGLEFLIYFQGNSAPDKSGLPSDRFSAERTGGSVSTLTIQRTQQEDSAVYLCASSSLLLREKLFFGSGTQLSVL.

The chain carries TRBV24-1 and TRBJ1-2; 11 nucleotides align to TRBD1. The CDR3 has 14 amino acids. CDR1 is KGHDR and CDR2 is SFDVKD in the germline V gene. J gave up 4 bases and V 7 bases, and 4 bases lay outside the gene matches. The CDR3 loop reads CATSGTGGIYGYTF. The CDR3 DNA follows: TGTGCCACCAGCGGGACAGGGGGAATCTATGGCTACACCTTC.

This clonotype has ten or more counts. The chain uses TRBV7-8 and TRBJ2-5; 8 bases map to TRBD2. The CDR3 runs to 14 residues. J lost 3 bases, V lost 8 bases, and 8 bases had no gene match. Germline assignment: CDR1 SGHVS and CDR2 FQNEAQ. As DNA, the CDR3 is TGTGCCAGCGCGGGACTAGAGACGGAAGAGACCCAGTACTTC. Amino acid sequence: CASAGLETEETQYF.

The V gene is TRBV12-3 or TRBV12-4, the J gene TRBJ2-1, with 7 bases lining up with TRBD1. V was clipped by 5 bases and J by 7 bases; unmatched bases: 2. The CDR3 covers 12 residues. CDR3 protein: CASSVTGNEQFF. The CDR3 nucleotides are TGTGCCAGCAGTGTGACAGGGAATGAGCAGTTCTTC.

This clonotype was seen many times. The CDR3 bases are TGTGCCAGCAGTTCAGACAGGGGGGATGAAAAACTGTTTTTT. It translates to CASSSDRGDEKLFF. The chain recombines TRBV28 with TRBJ1-4, with TRBD1 matching 9 bases. The CDR3 runs 14 residues. The trim removed 4 bases at V and 6 bases at J, leaving 3 bases unmatched. Germline V gives CDR1 MDHEN, CDR2 SYDVKM.

The chain joins TRBV27 to TRBJ2-3; tentatively, D is TRBD2 (5 bases). Germline lookup yields CDR1 MNHEY and CDR2 SMNVEV (reference sequence). The CDR3 has 15 amino acids. V was clipped by 3 bases and J by 7 bases, with 17 bases between them. CDR3 amino acids: CASSFVSAQTNTQYF. The CDR3 nucleotides read TGTGCCAGCAGTTTTGTTAGCGCGCAGACTAATACGCAGTATTTT.

This clonotype was observed at least ten times. The rearrangement uses TRBV12-3 or TRBV12-4 and TRBJ2-7, with 10 bases fitting TRBD2. The CDR3 totals 14 residues. Trimming removed 6 bases from V and 5 bases from J; junction bases left unmatched: 7. DNA of the CDR3: TGTGCCAGCAGGGTAGCGGGGGGTTCCAACGAGCAGTACTTC. It is translated as CASRVAGGSNEQYF.

This clonotype was detected many times. This rearrangement joins TRBV6-5 to TRBJ2-7, with D perhaps TRBD1 (5 bases). Germline V gene lookup returns CDR1 MNHEY and CDR2 SVGAGI. The CDR3 sequence is 11 residues long. V lost 7 bases to trimming and J lost 7 bases, with 11 bases between them. The DNA for the CDR3 is TGTGCCAGCAAAGGGGCTCGGGAGCAGTACTTC. Its translation is CASKGAREQYF.

This clonotype was picked up many times. The chain links TRBV29-1 to TRBJ1-2; D perhaps matches TRBD1 (6 bases). Trimming took off 1 base at V and 2 bases at J, with 14 bases between the two ends. Germline CDR1 is SQVTM and CDR2 is ANQGSEA. The CDR3 covers 15 residues. The CDR3 protein is CSVEGLTGRNYGYTF. CDR3 in DNA: TGCAGCGTTGAAGGTCTCACAGGGCGGAACTATGGCTACACCTTC.

This clonotype has a count of ten or more. The chain recombines TRBV5-1 with TRBJ1-3, with 7 bases aligning to TRBD1. The CDR3 spans 15 residues. After removal of 4 bases from V and 1 base from J, the junction contained 5 bases not matched to a gene. CDR1 and CDR2 from the germline V gene are SGHRS and YFSETQ. As DNA, the CDR3 is TGCGCCAGCAGCCCCGGCAGGGGGTCTGGAAACACCATATATTTT. Translated, it gives CASSPGRGSGNTIYF.